This passage covers 21 T cell receptor beta chains from one sample sequenced in a study of shared clonotypes between healthy human individuals. The repertoire was sequenced with immunoSEQ multiplex PCR; TCRdb's copy has only in-frame clones and lacks some. The data show roughly 2.2 million clones, just over 90% seen once. The specimen sequenced was naive CD4+ T cells from PBMCs. Subset in this sample: CD45RA+ positively selected. The receptors stem from a man aged 18 to 29 in good health. Some clones in this sample may be carry-over from other donors' samples.

The rearrangement uses TRBV27 and TRBJ2-6, with D uncertain. Germline lookup yields CDR1 MNHEY and CDR2 SMNVEV (reference sequence). V gave up 4 bases and J gave up 5 bases, with 15 bases separating them. The CDR3 has 16 amino acids. This CDR3 reads CASSSPDRLRANVLTF. The CDR3 DNA reads as TGTGCCAGCAGTTCGCCGGACCGGCTCAGGGCCAACGTCCTGACTTTC. Complete variable domain (other parts from reference TRBV27 and TRBJ2-6): EAQVTQNPRYLITVTGKKLTVTCSQNMNHEYMSWYRQDPGLGLRQIYYSMNVEVTDKGDVPEGYKVSRKEKRNFPLILESPSPNQTSLYFCASSSPDRLRANVLTFGAGSRLTVL.

This sequence joins TRBV4-2 and TRBJ2-3; 7 bases agree with TRBD2. V shed 7 bases, J shed 2 bases, and the junction held 12 bases outside the gene matches. The germline V gene has CDR1 LGHNA and CDR2 YNFKEQ. This CDR3 is built from 16 residues. The CDR3 here is CASTISAAGYTDTQYF. Written as DNA, the CDR3 is TGTGCCAGCACCATCTCCGCAGCGGGGTACACAGATACGCAGTATTTT.

This sequence joins TRBV15 and TRBJ1-5; tentatively, D is TRBD1 (6 bases). This CDR3 comprises 17 residues. V was shortened by 1 base and J by 2 bases, with 15 bases between the two germline ends. Germline CDR1 LNHNV, CDR2 YYDKDF (reference sequence). The DNA of the CDR3 is TGTGCCACCAGCAGAGCGGACAGACCAATTGGCAATCAGCCCCAGCATTTT. Protein product: CATSRADRPIGNQPQHF.

This clone was found once. The chain joins TRBV9 to TRBJ2-5; D remains ambiguous. Deletions cut 3 bases from V and 2 bases from J, with 8 bases between. CDR1 is SGDLS and CDR2 is YYNGEE in the germline V gene. This CDR3 has 13 residues. Written as DNA, the CDR3 is TGTGCCAGCAGCGGACCCAGTCAAGAGACCCAGTACTTC. Its translation is CASSGPSQETQYF.

The CDR3 DNA follows: TGCGCCAGCAGCCGATCGGGGCTGCCGGCAGATACGCAGTATTTT. It translates to CASSRSGLPADTQYF. The chain combines TRBV5-1 with TRBJ2-3, with D perhaps matching TRBD1 or TRBD2 (5 bases each). Germline assignment: CDR1 SGHRS and CDR2 YFSETQ. CDR3 length: 15 residues. Trimming removed 4 bases from V and 4 bases from J, with 16 bases in between.

This clone has a single count. This chain uses TRBV7-2 with TRBJ2-2; D perhaps matches TRBD2 (5 bases). Germline V gives CDR1 SGHTA, CDR2 FQGNSA. This CDR3 is 15 amino acids long. V was cut by 0 bases and J by 2 bases, with 7 bases left in between. CDR3 coding DNA: TGTGCCAGCAGCTTAGCGGGAGTTAACACCGGGGAGCTGTTTTTT. Amino acid sequence: CASSLAGVNTGELFF. The complete variable domain, with remaining parts taken from reference TRBV7-2 and TRBJ2-2, reads GAGVSQSPSNKVTEKGKDVELRCDPISGHTALYWYRQSLGQGLEFLIYFQGNSAPDKSGLPSDRFSAERTGGSVSTLTIQRTQQEDSAVYLCASSLAGVNTGELFFGEGSRLTVL.

The chain is built from TRBV4-1 and TRBJ2-4, with TRBD2 matching over 11 bases. The germline gives CDR1 MGHRA, CDR2 YSYEKL. The V segment lost 2 bases and the J segment 0 bases; nucleotides outside the gene matches: 9. The CDR3 consists of 19 residues. In DNA, the CDR3 is TGCGCCAGCAGCCAAATTCCGGGACTAGCGGAACTAGCCAAAAACATTCAGTACTTC. Its translation: CASSQIPGLAELAKNIQYF.

To note about this clone: Different DNA sequences within this sample yield the same CDR3. The rearrangement joins TRBV6-6 to TRBJ1-5; possible D gene TRBD1, 5 bases. Germline lookup yields CDR1 MNHNY and CDR2 SVGAGI (reference sequence). The CDR3 has 13 amino acids. V shed 0 bases and J shed 5 bases, with 5 bases lying between them. The CDR3, as DNA: TGTGCCAGCAGTTACTCGGGGGATCAGCCCCAGCATTTT. It encodes CASSYSGDQPQHF.

The chain carries TRBV15 and TRBJ2-5; D might be TRBD2 (7 bases). The CDR3 sequence is 18 residues long. The ends were cut back, 0 bases at V and 5 bases at J, with 22 bases in the middle. Germline CDR1 LNHNV, CDR2 YYDKDF (reference sequence). This CDR3 reads CATSRDRGGARARETQYF. The CDR3 DNA follows: TGTGCCACCAGCAGAGATCGCGGGGGCGCGCGAGCTAGGGAGACCCAGTACTTC.

V and J are TRBV9 and TRBJ2-5, with D perhaps assigned TRBD1 or TRBD2 (6 bases each). Germline-derived CDR1 and CDR2 are SGDLS and YYNGEE. V was clipped by 4 bases and J by 2 bases, with 18 bases between them. The CDR3 is 16 amino acids. In nucleotides, the CDR3 is TGTGCCAGCAGCCCACGAGTCGGGGGCCAACAAGAGACCCAGTACTTC. Amino acid sequence: CASSPRVGGQQETQYF. Looking up the rest from reference TRBV9 and TRBJ2-5 gives the full variable domain: DSGVTQTPKHLITATGQRVTLRCSPRSGDLSVYWYQQSLDQGLQFLIQYYNGEERAKGNILERFSAQQFPDLHSELNLSSLELGDSALYFCASSPRVGGQQETQYFGPGTRLLVL.

The chain is built from TRBV28 and TRBJ1-4, with 7 bases that match TRBD1. After removal of 6 bases from V and 3 bases from J, the junction contained 10 bases not matched to a gene. Germline V gene lookup returns CDR1 MDHEN and CDR2 SYDVKM. The CDR3 has 16 amino acids. The CDR3 coding sequence is TGTGCCAGCAGCCCAGGGGGTGGGCATTCTAATGAAAAACTGTTTTTT. Its protein is CASSPGGGHSNEKLFF.

The chain carries TRBV6-6 and TRBJ1-4; 7 nucleotides match TRBD1. The germline gives CDR1 MNHNY, CDR2 SVGAGI (reference sequence). The CDR3 consists of 15 residues. J gave up 5 bases and V 2 bases, and 5 bases lay outside the gene matches. CDR3 nucleotide sequence: TGTGCCAGCAGTTACCGGGGACAGAGAAATGAAAAACTGTTTTTT. Its translation: CASSYRGQRNEKLFF.

This chain links TRBV19 with TRBJ2-7; 10 bases match TRBD2. The CDR3 runs 15 residues. Germline loops: CDR1 LNHDA, CDR2 SQIVND (reference sequence). The trim removed 5 bases at V and 2 bases at J, leaving 6 bases unmatched. The CDR3 nucleotides are TGTGCCAGTAGTGACCCTAGCGGGAGAACCTACGAGCAGTACTTC. Its protein product is CASSDPSGRTYEQYF.

V is TRBV4-1 and J is TRBJ1-4, with D tentatively TRBD1 (6 bases). Trimming shortened V by 3 bases and J by 7 bases, and 21 bases separated the two germline ends. CDR1 is MGHRA, CDR2 YSYEKL, per germline. The CDR3 sequence is 17 residues long. Written as DNA, the CDR3 is TGCGCCAGCAGCCACTATCCTAACAGGGAGGGGGTTGAAAAACTGTTTTTT. This sequence encodes CASSHYPNREGVEKLFF.

This chain uses TRBV5-1 with TRBJ2-3; 10 nucleotides agree with TRBD1. CDR1 and CDR2 (germline): SGHRS, YFSETQ. This CDR3 is 14 amino acids long. After removal of 4 bases from V and 4 bases from J, the junction contained 3 bases not matched to a gene. CDR3 in amino acids: CASSRDRGSDTQYF. The DNA for the CDR3 is TGCGCCAGCAGCCGGGACAGGGGTTCAGATACGCAGTATTTT.

As regards this clone: This sample includes further DNA sequences coding for the same CDR3. The rearrangement joins TRBV18 to TRBJ2-1, with no clear D. The CDR3 totals 13 residues. Germline V gene lookup returns CDR1 KGHSH and CDR2 LQKENI. Trimming left V 2 bases short and J 7 bases short, with 9 bases between. For the CDR3, the DNA is TGTGCCAGCTCACCAGGTAGTTTTAATGAGCAGTTCTTC. Translated: CASSPGSFNEQFF.

The gene calls are TRBV7-9 and TRBJ2-7; D unclear. Germline CDR1 reads SEHNR; CDR2 reads FQNEAQ (reference sequence). The V gene lost 5 bases and the J gene lost 0 bases, with 17 bases spanning the gap. This CDR3 has 16 residues. Written as DNA, the CDR3 is TGTGCCAGCAGCATAGGGTTTCCTACCCTCTCCTACGAGCAGTACTTC. Amino acid sequence: CASSIGFPTLSYEQYF.

This chain links TRBV5-1 with TRBJ2-1; TRBD2 aligns across 10 bases. CDR3 length: 16 residues. Germline lookup yields CDR1 SGHRS and CDR2 YFSETQ. V lost 0 bases, J lost 4 bases, and 4 bases stayed unmatched. The CDR3 loop reads CASSLGLAGEYNEQFF. The DNA of the CDR3 is TGCGCCAGCAGCTTGGGGCTAGCGGGAGAGTACAATGAGCAGTTCTTC.

The CDR3 reads CANHRGLAGLSGANVLTF. CDR3 nucleotides: TGTGCCAACCACCGAGGACTAGCGGGACTCTCTGGGGCCAACGTCCTGACTTTC. The chain links TRBV6-9 to TRBJ2-6, with 12 bases lining up with TRBD2. CDR3 length equals 18 residues. Losses at the gene ends were 10 bases for V and 0 bases for J; bases not matched to a gene: 10. Per germline, CDR1 MNHGY and CDR2 SVAAGI.

A remark on this clone: The sample contains more than one DNA sequence encoding this CDR3. V is TRBV30 and J is TRBJ1-5; 7 bases match TRBD1. Germline V gene sequence: CDR1 GTSNPN, CDR2 SVGIG (reference sequence). After removal of 2 bases from V and 4 bases from J, the junction contained 5 bases not matched to a gene. The CDR3 is 14 residues long. Here the CDR3 reads CAWSSGTVNQPQHF. The CDR3 DNA sequence: TGTGCCTGGAGTAGCGGGACAGTAAATCAGCCCCAGCATTTT.

As concerns this clone: The sample contains more than one DNA sequence encoding this CDR3. V usage is TRBV18 and J usage is TRBJ2-7, with a possible D match to TRBD2 (5 bases). V was trimmed by 3 bases and J by 0 bases, leaving 9 bases between them. Germline CDR1 KGHSH, CDR2 LQKENI. This CDR3 contains 14 residues. DNA of the CDR3: TGTGCCAGCTCACCGGGCCGGGGCTCCTACGAGCAGTACTTC. Its translation is CASSPGRGSYEQYF.